These 19 T cell receptor beta chains were sequenced from one sample in a study of CD4 T cells in relation to SARS-CoV-2 and coronaviruses. No antigen has been identified for these receptors. Before the COVID-19 pandemic, during about 2010-2019, CD4+ T cells were taken from unexposed donors. The cells were cultured for under twelve days before CD4+ T cells were isolated. Measured with immunoSEQ multiplex PCR; TCRdb has only the in-frame clones, and not every one. The sample includes some 20,000 clones, more than 70% seen only once; the top ten take approximately 19%. The sample comprised CD4+ T cells from PBMCs, cultured in vitro. These receptors all stem from a human donor in good health.

J is TRBJ1-1 and V is TRBV9; perhaps TRBD1 as D (6 bases). This CDR3 spans 14 amino acids. Trimming took 1 base from V and 0 from J, leaving 7 bases between them. Germline-derived CDR1 and CDR2 are SGDLS and YYNGEE. CDR3 residues: CASSVQGMNTEAFF. The CDR3 nucleotides are TGTGCCAGCAGCGTACAGGGGATGAACACTGAAGCTTTCTTT. Based on the CDR3 plus reference TRBV9 and TRBJ1-1, the full variable domain is DSGVTQTPKHLITATGQRVTLRCSPRSGDLSVYWYQQSLDQGLQFLIQYYNGEERAKGNILERFSAQQFPDLHSELNLSSLELGDSALYFCASSVQGMNTEAFFGQGTRLTVV.

The CDR3 here is CASTILSGNTIYF. In DNA, the CDR3 is TGTGCCAGCACAATTTTATCTGGAAACACCATATATTTT. The rearrangement links TRBV6-5 to TRBJ1-3, with no clear D. The germline gives CDR1 MNHEY, CDR2 SVGAGI. The germline V and J ends were trimmed by 7 bases and 1 base, with 8 bases remaining between them. The CDR3 loop spans 13 amino acids.

The V call is TRBV28, the J call TRBJ2-6; D unclear. Germline V gives CDR1 MDHEN, CDR2 SYDVKM. The CDR3 has 14 residues. Trimming left V 3 bases short and J 5 bases short, with 8 bases between. The chain's CDR3 is CASSFTSWANVLTF. The DNA of the CDR3 is TGTGCCAGCAGTTTCACCTCCTGGGCCAACGTCCTGACTTTC.

The chain carries TRBV30 and TRBJ1-3; D is unclear. V was trimmed by 2 bases and J by 4 bases, leaving 6 bases between them. Germline CDR1 reads GTSNPN; CDR2 reads SVGIG (reference sequence). The CDR3 spans 12 residues. In DNA form, the CDR3 reads TGTGCCTGGAGTCCCGCGGGAAACACCATATATTTT. It translates to CAWSPAGNTIYF. The full variable domain, with the rest looked up from reference TRBV30 and TRBJ1-3, is SQTIHQWPATLVQPVGSPLSLECTVEGTSNPNLYWYRQAAGRGLQLLFYSVGIGQISSEVPQNLSASRPQDRQFILSSKKLLLSDSGFYLCAWSPAGNTIYFGEGSWLTVV.

This clone occurred a few times. The sample has other DNA sequences that encode this CDR3 too. V usage is TRBV3-1 (or the pseudogene TRBV3-2) and J usage is TRBJ2-3; D is undetermined. This CDR3 contains 13 residues. Trimming left V 1 base short and J 1 base short, with 3 bases between. Germline values: CDR1 LGHDT, CDR2 YNNKEL (reference sequence). The CDR3 DNA follows: TGTGCCAGCAGCCAAGGGGGCACAGATACGCAGTATTTT. Amino acids: CASSQGGTDTQYF.

The V gene is TRBV4-1, the J gene TRBJ2-7; D tentatively fits TRBD1 or TRBD2 (7 bases each). The CDR3 length is 16 residues. The ends were cut back, 3 bases at V and 2 bases at J, with 17 bases in the middle. Per germline, CDR1 MGHRA and CDR2 YSYEKL. Here the CDR3 reads CASSHWGGQFPYEQYF. The CDR3 DNA reads as TGCGCCAGCAGCCACTGGGGGGGACAGTTCCCCTACGAGCAGTACTTC.

The chain links TRBV18 to TRBJ2-1; 8 nucleotides align to TRBD2. CDR1 KGHSH and CDR2 LQKENI come from the germline V gene. J lost 2 bases, V lost 6 bases, and 12 bases had no gene match. This CDR3 has 17 amino acids. The CDR3 nucleotides read TGTGCCAGCTCCCAGGCCGCTGCGGGAGGTACCTACAATGAGCAGTTCTTC. Translation gives CASSQAAAGGTYNEQFF.

This clone was counted once. J is TRBJ2-7 and V is TRBV10-3; 9 nucleotides agree with TRBD2. V lost 4 bases, J lost 5 bases, and 12 bases stayed unmatched. Germline lookup yields CDR1 ENHRY and CDR2 SYGVKD. The CDR3 runs 16 residues. CDR3 nucleotide sequence: TGTGCCATCAGTGGACGAGTGGCTAGCGGGACCCACGAGCAGTACTTC. Protein sequence: CAISGRVASGTHEQYF.

The rearrangement joins TRBV6-5 to TRBJ2-5; D gene ambiguous. The germline V and J ends were trimmed by 2 bases and 2 bases, with 6 bases remaining between them. The CDR3 spans 13 residues. CDR1 MNHEY and CDR2 SVGAGI come from the germline V gene. The CDR3: CASSYQPQETQYF. The CDR3, as DNA: TGTGCCAGCAGTTACCAGCCGCAAGAGACCCAGTACTTC.

This sequence joins TRBV7-2 and TRBJ2-7; possible D gene TRBD1, 5 bases. Germline V lookup: CDR1 SGHTA, CDR2 FQGNSA. This CDR3 comprises 13 residues. Trimming pared 5 bases from V and 6 bases from J, leaving 14 bases between. CDR3 amino acids: CASSPAMQGEQYF. The CDR3 bases are TGTGCCAGCAGCCCAGCTATGCAGGGCGAGCAGTACTTC.

The count of this clone is one. The chain uses TRBV10-3 and TRBJ2-7; a possible D gene is TRBD2 (6 bases). V was clipped by 10 bases and J by 4 bases, with 20 bases between them. This CDR3 contains 14 residues. Germline loops: CDR1 ENHRY, CDR2 SYGVKD. The CDR3 coding sequence is TGTGCCACTGTTTCCGGGAGCGATATGTACGAGCAGTACTTC. Amino acids: CATVSGSDMYEQYF.

The V gene is TRBV18, the J gene TRBJ2-3; 9 bases are shared with TRBD2. The CDR3 is 15 amino acids. The V gene end was trimmed by 1 base and the J gene end by 5 bases; junction bases not matched to a gene: 4. CDR1 is KGHSH, CDR2 LQKENI, per germline. Here the CDR3 reads CASSPQLAGRDTQYF. The CDR3 DNA is TGTGCCAGCTCACCACAGCTAGCGGGGAGAGATACGCAGTATTTT.

The chain employs TRBV9 and TRBJ2-6, with D possibly TRBD1 on 5 matching bases. The germline CDR1 and CDR2 sequences are SGDLS and YYNGEE. Trimming shortened V by 2 bases and J by 1 base, and 19 bases separated the two germline ends. The CDR3 length is 19 residues. CDR3 bases: TGTGCCAGCAGCGTTGGTCTTACGGACACCTTTTCTGGGGCCAACGTCCTGACTTTC. It codes for CASSVGLTDTFSGANVLTF.

The chain links TRBV27 to TRBJ2-3; 7 bases align to TRBD2. After removal of 7 bases from V and 5 bases from J, the junction contained 24 bases not matched to a gene. This CDR3 region has 19 residues. The germline CDR1 and CDR2 sequences are MNHEY and SMNVEV (reference sequence). The CDR3 region is CASKVGVAGREYSVDTQYF. CDR3 in DNA: TGTGCCAGCAAGGTCGGGGTGGCGGGGCGGGAGTATTCCGTAGATACGCAGTATTTT.

The chain is built from TRBV18 and TRBJ1-4; D not resolved. The V end lost 2 bases, the J end lost 4 bases, and 8 bases lay between the germline ends. CDR1 KGHSH and CDR2 LQKENI come from the germline V gene. This CDR3 region has 14 residues. This CDR3 is CASSPYTINEKLFF. The CDR3 nucleotides read TGTGCCAGCTCACCATACACCATTAATGAAAAACTGTTTTTT. The variable domain in full, with the rest retrieved from reference TRBV18 and TRBJ1-4, is NAGVMQNPRHLVRRRGQEARLRCSPMKGHSHVYWYRQLPEEGLKFMVYLQKENIIDESGMPKERFSAEFPKEGPSILRIQQVVRGDSAAYFCASSPYTINEKLFFGSGTQLSVL.

There are a few counts of this clone. V gene TRBV10-3 combines with J gene TRBJ2-2; D call uncertain. V was pared by 6 bases and J by 1 base, with 9 bases between. Germline V gives CDR1 ENHRY, CDR2 SYGVKD. The CDR3 is 14 residues long. CDR3: CAIRPDLNTGELFF. CDR3 in DNA: TGTGCCATCAGACCAGACTTGAACACCGGGGAGCTGTTTTTT.

This rearrangement joins TRBV2 to TRBJ2-1, with a weak D call TRBD2 (6 bases). The germline V gene has CDR1 SNHLY and CDR2 FYNNEI. Trimming removed 6 bases from V and 5 bases from J, with 11 bases in between. The CDR3 is made up of 13 amino acids. In DNA, the CDR3 is TGTGCCAGCAGCCCGGGACTCGACAATGAGCAGTTCTTC. The encoded protein is CASSPGLDNEQFF.

The chain couples TRBV2 to TRBJ2-1, with D possibly being TRBD2 (5 bases). V lost 4 bases to trimming and J lost 6 bases, with 16 bases between them. Germline lookup yields CDR1 SNHLY and CDR2 FYNNEI. The CDR3 runs 15 residues. CDR3 sequence (DNA): TGTGCCAGCAGTGCAAGGACGCAAGGAGGCAATGAGCAGTTCTTC. This sequence encodes CASSARTQGGNEQFF.

The chain joins TRBV6-5 to TRBJ2-1, with 12 nucleotides matching TRBD2. With 5 bases clipped from V and 4 bases from J, the junction kept 0 bases outside the gene matches. There are 14 residues in the CDR3. Germline V gene sequence: CDR1 MNHEY, CDR2 SVGAGI. The CDR3 sequence is CASSLAGGYNEQFF. The CDR3 DNA sequence: TGTGCCAGCAGTCTAGCGGGAGGGTACAATGAGCAGTTCTTC.